This T cell receptor (beta chain) originates from a study of shared clonotypes between healthy human individuals. The overall study: There were three CD4 naive, three CD4 memory, two CD8 naive and one CD8 memory plates per donor. Overall study findings and caveats: Sorted-subset sequencing, rarefaction showed, was incomplete despite large depth.

For this clone: Antigen specificity is unknown.

Terminally differentiated effector memory CD45RA+ cells were excluded by CCR7 positive selection of CD45RO-negative cells. Original processing notes: ImmunoSEQ sequences covered only the junction and lacked quality scores; filtering therefore differed. Assay used: immunoSEQ multiplex PCR; TCRdb lists only in-frame clones, some missing. V, J and clone size are those of that table, while D and trimming were read from the DNA. The sample gives approximately 2,000,000 clones, around 93% of which show up once; less than 2% is in the top ten. The sequencing sample was made of naive CD8+ T cells from PBMCs. The receptor was isolated from a man aged 18 to 29 in good health. Some clones in this sample may be carry-over from other donors' samples.

The CDR3 spells CASRLTSSDTQYF. Written as DNA, the CDR3 is TGTGCCAGCAGGCTTACTAGTTCAGATACGCAGTATTTT. The V call is TRBV7-3, the J call TRBJ2-3; TRBD2 is a possible D gene (5 bases). Germline CDR1 and CDR2: SGHTA and FQGTGA. With 6 bases removed from V and 4 bases from J, the gap between germline ends came to 11 bases. CDR3 length: 13 residues.